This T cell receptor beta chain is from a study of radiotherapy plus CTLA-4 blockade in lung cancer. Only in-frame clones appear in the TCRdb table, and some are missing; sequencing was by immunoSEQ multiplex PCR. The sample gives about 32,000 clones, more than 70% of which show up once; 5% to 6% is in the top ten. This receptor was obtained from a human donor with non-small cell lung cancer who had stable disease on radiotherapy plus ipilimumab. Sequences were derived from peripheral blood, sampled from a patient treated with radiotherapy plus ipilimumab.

CDR3 nucleotide sequence: TGTGCCAGCAGCTTCCCCGGGCAGGGGGCCGAGCCCTCTACAATGAACACTGAAGCTTTCTTT. This codes for CASSFPGQGAEPSTMNTEAFF. The chain combines TRBV7-8 with TRBJ1-1; 8 bases line up with TRBD1. The germline V gene encodes CDR1 SGHVS and CDR2 FQNEAQ. With V trimmed by 3 bases and J by 0 bases, 21 bases remained unmatched. CDR3 length equals 21 residues. Supplemented by reference TRBV7-8 and TRBJ1-1, the full variable domain reads GAGVSQSPRYKVAKRGQDVALRCDPISGHVSLFWYQQALGQGPEFLTYFQNEAQLDKSGLPSDRFFAERPEGSVSTLKIQRTQQEDSAVYLCASSFPGQGAEPSTMNTEAFFGQGTRLTVV.